These 20 T cell receptor beta chains were all obtained from the same sample, sequenced in a study of metastatic and nonmetastatic thyroid tumors. TCRdb reanalyzed the PCR reads via MiXCR. The profile shows about 59,000 clones, 25% to 35% of them singletons. Patients had received no treatment of any kind before thyroid surgery. The specimen sequenced was blood. The receptor source for this set is a female donor with papillary thyroid cancer or a benign thyroid nodule (not recorded which). Some clones in this sample may be carry-over from other donors' samples.

This clone occurred a few times. For the CDR3, the DNA is TGTGCCAGCAGTGTCCAGGAGTACACCGGGGAGCTGTTTTTT. Translating gives CASSVQEYTGELFF. The V and J genes are TRBV28 and TRBJ2-2; D call uncertain. V was clipped by 5 bases and J by 3 bases, with 10 bases between them. This CDR3 has 14 amino acids. Looked up from germline, CDR1 is MDHEN and CDR2 is SYDVKM.

This clone was picked up a small number of times. The rearrangement uses TRBV6-1 and TRBJ2-5, with TRBD1 identical over 7 bases. The CDR3 totals 14 residues. CDR1 is MNHNS, CDR2 SASEGT, per germline. The V gene end was trimmed by 6 bases and the J gene end by 2 bases; junction bases not matched to a gene: 6. CDR3 coding DNA: TGTGCCAGCAGGCCGGGACAGAGTCAAGAGACCCAGTACTTC. Protein sequence: CASRPGQSQETQYF.

The chain is built from TRBV2 and TRBJ2-7; weak D call: TRBD1 (8 bases). Trimming shortened V by 6 bases and J by 0 bases, and 15 bases separated the two germline ends. The germline V gene has CDR1 SNHLY and CDR2 FYNNEI. The CDR3 has 15 residues. The CDR3 sequence is CASRRQGRASYEQYF. The CDR3 DNA is TGTGCCAGCAGACGACAGGGGAGGGCCTCCTACGAGCAGTACTTC. Complete variable domain (other parts from reference TRBV2 and TRBJ2-7): EPEVTQTPSHQVTQMGQEVILRCVPISNHLYFYWYRQILGQKVEFLVSFYNNEISEKSEIFDDQFSVERPDGSNFTLKIRSTKLEDSAMYFCASRRQGRASYEQYFGPGTRLTVT.

The chain links TRBV4-1 to TRBJ2-1, with 10 nucleotides matching TRBD2. After removal of 4 bases from V and 8 bases from J, the junction contained 11 bases not matched to a gene. This CDR3 is 16 amino acids long. Germline CDR1 and CDR2: MGHRA and YSYEKL. CDR3 sequence: CASSPESGLADDEQFF. The CDR3 nucleotides read TGCGCCAGCAGCCCCGAAAGTGGACTAGCGGACGATGAGCAGTTCTTC.

The chain recombines TRBV5-4 with TRBJ2-7; perhaps TRBD1 as D (5 bases). This CDR3 region has 14 residues. V lost 4 bases to trimming and J lost 1 base, with 12 bases between them. Germline loops: CDR1 SGHNT, CDR2 YYREEE (reference sequence). CDR3 nucleotide sequence: TGTGCCAGCAGCGCCCTGGACATGTCCTACGAGCAGTACTTC. Amino acids: CASSALDMSYEQYF.

The chain couples TRBV28 to TRBJ2-7, with D perhaps matching TRBD2 (6 bases). V was clipped by 6 bases and J by 4 bases, with 28 bases between them. CDR3 length equals 18 residues. Germline CDR1 reads MDHEN; CDR2 reads SYDVKM. The CDR3 region is CASSHRGGKRYRAYEQYF. CDR3 in DNA: TGTGCCAGCAGCCATCGGGGAGGCAAAAGGTATCGGGCGTACGAGCAGTACTTC.

The V gene is TRBV18, the J gene TRBJ1-1; D remains unclear. Germline-derived CDR1 and CDR2 are KGHSH and LQKENI. The CDR3 has 15 amino acids. Trimming stripped 0 bases from V and 4 bases from J, with 12 bases between. This chain's CDR3 is CASSPPDGEATEAFF. As DNA, the CDR3 is TGTGCCAGCTCACCACCGGACGGGGAGGCCACTGAAGCTTTCTTT.

The chain has TRBV4-1 and TRBJ2-6; TRBD1 matches at 7 bases. Germline V lookup: CDR1 MGHRA, CDR2 YSYEKL. CDR3 length: 16 residues. Germline trimming cut 6 bases from V and 0 bases from J; bases unmatched to any gene: 5. The DNA of the CDR3 is TGCGCCAGCAGGGACAGGTACAACTCTGGGGCCAACGTCCTGACTTTC. It codes for CASRDRYNSGANVLTF.

This clone turned up a few times. The rearrangement joins TRBV6-1 to TRBJ2-7; no clear D. The CDR3 sequence is 12 residues long. The V and J ends lost 4 bases and 5 bases respectively, with 9 bases between them. The V gene's germline CDR1 is MNHNS and CDR2 SASEGT. The CDR3 is CASSVSTHEQYF. CDR3 sequence (DNA): TGTGCCAGCAGTGTCTCTACCCACGAGCAGTACTTC.

The rearrangement links TRBV6-2 or TRBV6-3 to TRBJ2-7, with TRBD2 matching over 12 bases. Germline CDR1 and CDR2: MNHEY and SVGEGT. The V segment lost 6 bases and the J segment 0 bases; nucleotides outside the gene matches: 3. The CDR3 covers 15 residues. The CDR3 loop is CASSSSGGGSYEQYF. The CDR3 coding sequence is TGTGCCAGCAGCTCTAGCGGGGGGGGCTCCTACGAGCAGTACTTC.

This clone was picked up many times. In nucleotides, the CDR3 is TGTGCCTGGAGTAGGCAGAATGCGGAAAAACTGTTTTTT. Its protein product is CAWSRQNAEKLFF. V gene TRBV30 combines with J gene TRBJ1-4, with D unresolved. V was pared by 2 bases and J by 8 bases, with 12 bases between. CDR3 length: 13 residues. The germline gives CDR1 GTSNPN, CDR2 SVGIG (reference sequence).

This clone was observed a few times. This chain joins TRBV5-5 and TRBJ2-3; 10 bases line up with TRBD1. The CDR3 has 17 amino acids. Germline CDR1 reads SGHKS; CDR2 reads YYEKEE (reference sequence). J was trimmed by 0 bases and V by 0 bases; bases with no gene match: 4. The CDR3 protein is CASSLGQGADSTDTQYF. CDR3 DNA sequence: TGTGCCAGCAGCTTGGGACAGGGGGCCGATAGCACAGATACGCAGTATTTT.

This clone has only a few counts. The chain uses TRBV19 and TRBJ2-7; TRBD2 matches 13 bases. V was pared by 5 bases and J by 3 bases, with 4 bases of the junction left unmatched. This CDR3 spans 15 amino acids. CDR1 is LNHDA, CDR2 SQIVND, per germline (reference sequence). CDR3 bases: TGTGCCAGTAGTCGGACTAGCGGGAGCTTCTACGAGCAGTACTTC. Translation gives CASSRTSGSFYEQYF.

A few counts support this clone. The rearrangement links TRBV12-3 or TRBV12-4 to TRBJ2-7, with 7 nucleotides matching TRBD1. The CDR3 runs to 14 residues. Trimming at V came to 6 bases and at J to 5 bases, leaving 10 bases not matched to a gene. DNA for the CDR3: TGTGCCAGCAGGAAACAGGGGCCAGGGGACGAGCAGTACTTC. Amino acid sequence: CASRKQGPGDEQYF.

The J gene is TRBJ1-2, the V gene TRBV6-1, with D maybe TRBD1 (5 bases). The germline gives CDR1 MNHNS, CDR2 SASEGT. The CDR3 loop spans 13 amino acids. V was cut by 8 bases and J by 1 base, with 11 bases left in between. The CDR3 bases are TGTGCCAGCGCCCCAGGGAGTAACTATGGCTACACCTTC. Translation gives CASAPGSNYGYTF.

This clone was counted between two and nine times. The gene calls are TRBV6-1 and TRBJ1-1; a possible D gene is TRBD1 (5 bases). The CDR3 covers 13 residues. Germline V gene data show CDR1 as MNHNS and CDR2 as SASEGT. V lost 5 bases and J 5 bases, leaving 12 bases between the germline ends. Written as DNA, the CDR3 is TGTGCCAGCAGTCGGGGGTCGGGAACTGAAGCTTTCTTT. Residues: CASSRGSGTEAFF.

The chain recombines TRBV20-1 with TRBJ2-7; 13 bases are shared with TRBD2. This CDR3 region has 15 residues. Germline-derived CDR1 and CDR2 are DFQATT and SNEGSKA (reference sequence). V gave up 6 bases and J gave up 4 bases; unmatched junction bases: 9. CDR3 region: CSAPYPGLAGYEQYF. The CDR3 DNA is TGCAGTGCCCCTTATCCGGGACTAGCGGGATACGAGCAGTACTTC.

The rearrangement joins TRBV7-9 to TRBJ2-7, with 13 bases identical to TRBD2. The trim removed 7 bases at V and 6 bases at J, leaving 6 bases unmatched. This CDR3 is 14 amino acids long. The germline CDR1 and CDR2 sequences are SEHNR and FQNEAQ (reference sequence). The CDR3 DNA sequence: TGTGCCAGCACCTCGACTAGCGGGAGGTTCGAGCAGTACTTC. Its protein product is CASTSTSGRFEQYF.

This clone was observed at least ten times. The chain joins TRBV19 to TRBJ2-5, with TRBD1 identical over 9 bases. CDR1 and CDR2 (germline): LNHDA, SQIVND (reference sequence). This CDR3 contains 14 residues. Trimming at V came to 5 bases and at J to 3 bases, leaving 4 bases not matched to a gene. CDR3 in amino acids: CASSPRQGEETQYF. CDR3 nucleotides: TGTGCCAGTAGTCCCCGACAGGGGGAAGAGACCCAGTACTTC.

This clone turned up a few times. The chain couples TRBV19 to TRBJ1-6; D not certain. With 6 bases removed from V and 3 bases from J, the gap between germline ends came to 3 bases. Per the germline V gene, CDR1 is LNHDA and CDR2 is SQIVND (reference sequence). The CDR3 runs to 12 residues. The CDR3 DNA follows: TGTGCCAGTAGGAGCTATAATTCACCCCTCCACTTT. Translating gives CASRSYNSPLHF.